This TCR beta chain was identified in a study of cytomegalovirus exposure and HLA in healthy donors. On this clone itself: The antigen is not known.

General study findings and limits: Rarity marked most TCR sequences, yet some public TCRs occurred in many donors. Available immune exposure information covered CMV serostatus only.

PCR involved 60 Vbeta and 13 Jbeta primers. Sequencing was performed with immunoSEQ multiplex PCR; in TCRdb, only in-frame clones are kept and a portion is missing. The sample has fewer than 150,000 clones; under 85% are singletons. The material sequenced was PBMCs. This clonotype was obtained from a man aged 25-45 years in good health and CMV-seronegative.

The CDR3 nucleotides read TGTGCCAGCAGCATCGGACAGGGGTCCTATAATTCACCCCTCCACTTT. Residues: CASSIGQGSYNSPLHF. The rearrangement joins TRBV5-4 to TRBJ1-6; 9 bases map to TRBD1. CDR1 SGHNT and CDR2 YYREEE come from the germline V gene (reference sequence). The CDR3 loop spans 16 amino acids. V trimming: 4 bases; J trimming: 1 base; junction bases outside the gene matches: 3.